What follows describes a single TCR beta chain. This entry is derived from a study of blood T cell repertoires in COVID-19. Overall study: The United States, Italy and Spain provided the acute and convalescent COVID-19 samples.

The CDR3 sequence is 15 residues long. The germline gives CDR1 MNHEY, CDR2 SMNVEV (reference sequence). Losses at the gene ends were 5 bases for V and 4 bases for J; bases not matched to a gene: 6. Methods used by the authors: Nucleated cell number was recorded as an estimate derived from reference gene primer amplification. Sequencing was performed with immunoSEQ multiplex PCR; in TCRdb, only in-frame clones are kept and a portion is missing. V, J and clone size are taken as reported in that table, and D and trimming were inferred from the DNA itself. Here the sample spans hundreds of thousands of clones, 88% being singletons.

Material for sequencing was peripheral blood. The receptor was isolated from a man between 18 and 29 years old with active or convalescent COVID-19. The gene calls are TRBV27 and TRBJ1-1, with TRBD1 matching over 11 bases. The CDR3 region is CASSPWTGGGTEAFF. In nucleotides, the CDR3 is TGTGCCAGCAGTCCTTGGACAGGGGGCGGCACTGAAGCTTTCTTT.